Listed below are T cell receptor beta chains from one sample, sequenced in a study of shared clonotypes between healthy human individuals. Assay used: immunoSEQ multiplex PCR; TCRdb lists only in-frame clones, some missing. The profile covers about 1,900,000 clones, with about 95% appearing a single time and approximately 1% taken by the ten largest. Sequencing used naive CD8+ T cells sorted from blood. Source of these receptors: a man between 18 and 29 years old in good health. CDR3s include the opening cysteine and the closing phenylalanine or tryptophan. The order of the fields is CDR3 protein, CDR3 DNA, D gene, J gene, V gene, clone size. A D gene is named only where the DNA matches it firmly. Size values are once, few and many counts, or a class for expanded clones, and some rows have none.

CDR3aa: CASSLELAYSYEQYF
CDR3nt: TGCGCCAGCAGCTTGGAATTAGCCTACTCCTACGAGCAGTACTTC
d_gene: NA
j_gene: TRBJ2-7
v_gene: TRBV5-1
abundance: NA

CDR3aa: CASSESAGGTDTQYF
CDR3nt: TGCGCCAGCAGTGAGTCGGCGGGAGGTACAGATACGCAGTATTTT
d_gene: TRBD2
j_gene: TRBJ2-3
v_gene: TRBV10-1
abundance: few

CDR3aa: CASSSGQGNGELFF
CDR3nt: TGTGCCAGCAGCTCCGGACAGGGAAACGGGGAGCTGTTTTTT
d_gene: TRBD1
j_gene: TRBJ2-2
v_gene: TRBV11-2
abundance: NA

CDR3aa: CASSHFPGGEVSDEQYF
CDR3nt: TGTGCCAGCAGCCACTTTCCAGGGGGCGAGGTTTCAGACGAGCAGTACTTC
d_gene: TRBD1
j_gene: TRBJ2-7
v_gene: TRBV11-2
abundance: NA

CDR3aa: CASSHGNSGSYEQYF
CDR3nt: TGCGCCAGCAGCCATGGCAACAGTGGATCCTACGAGCAGTACTTC
d_gene: NA
j_gene: TRBJ2-7
v_gene: TRBV4-3
abundance: NA

CDR3aa: CASSLTAGSYNEQFF
CDR3nt: TGTGCCAGCAGCTTAACGGCGGGATCCTACAATGAGCAGTTCTTC
d_gene: NA
j_gene: TRBJ2-1
v_gene: TRBV11-2
abundance: NA

CDR3aa: CASSFRDGYNEQFF
CDR3nt: TGTGCCAGCAGCTTCCGGGACGGATACAATGAGCAGTTCTTC
d_gene: NA
j_gene: TRBJ2-1
v_gene: TRBV11-3
abundance: NA

CDR3aa: CATSGGGGRAYEQYF
CDR3nt: TGTGCCACCAGCGGGGGCGGCGGGAGGGCCTACGAGCAGTACTTC
d_gene: TRBD2
j_gene: TRBJ2-7
v_gene: TRBV6-1
abundance: NA

CDR3aa: CASSYNSGTGSYEQYF
CDR3nt: TGTGCCAGCAGCTACAACTCCGGGACAGGGTCCTACGAGCAGTACTTC
d_gene: TRBD1
j_gene: TRBJ2-7
v_gene: TRBV7-2
abundance: NA

CDR3aa: CASSSSGLTGGDYNEQFF
CDR3nt: TGTGCCAGCAGCTCTAGTGGGTTGACAGGGGGCGATTACAATGAGCAGTTCTTC
d_gene: TRBD1
j_gene: TRBJ2-1
v_gene: TRBV7-2
abundance: NA

CDR3aa: CASSYSDGRALDTQYF
CDR3nt: TGTGCCAGCAGTTACTCGGACGGGAGGGCCCTCGATACGCAGTATTTT
d_gene: TRBD2
j_gene: TRBJ2-3
v_gene: TRBV6-5
abundance: NA

CDR3aa: CASSLLPVDTGELFF
CDR3nt: TGTGCCAGCAGCCTCTTGCCTGTCGACACCGGGGAGCTGTTTTTT
d_gene: NA
j_gene: TRBJ2-2
v_gene: TRBV4-2
abundance: NA

CDR3aa: CASSFDHYNEQFF
CDR3nt: TGTGCCAGCAGCTTCGACCACTACAATGAGCAGTTCTTC
d_gene: NA
j_gene: TRBJ2-1
v_gene: TRBV7-9
abundance: NA

CDR3aa: CASSIVGSDSDTQYF
CDR3nt: TGTGCCAGTAGTATAGTGGGTTCGGATTCTGATACGCAGTATTTT
d_gene: NA
j_gene: TRBJ2-3
v_gene: TRBV19
abundance: NA

CDR3aa: CASSRSGGGHYEQYF
CDR3nt: TGTGCCAGCAGCCGAAGTGGGGGGGGTCACTACGAGCAGTACTTC
d_gene: TRBD2
j_gene: TRBJ2-7
v_gene: TRBV7-2
abundance: NA

CDR3aa: CASTRDDHNEQFF
CDR3nt: TGCGCCAGCACCCGGGACGATCACAATGAGCAGTTCTTC
d_gene: NA
j_gene: TRBJ2-1
v_gene: TRBV5-1
abundance: NA

CDR3aa: CASSFSVTGELFF
CDR3nt: TGTGCCAGCAGTTTTTCAGTGACCGGGGAGCTGTTTTTT
d_gene: NA
j_gene: TRBJ2-2
v_gene: TRBV27
abundance: NA

CDR3aa: CASSWRDRVNTEAFF
CDR3nt: TGTGCCAGCAGCTGGCGGGACAGAGTCAACACTGAAGCTTTCTTT
d_gene: TRBD1
j_gene: TRBJ1-1
v_gene: TRBV11-1
abundance: NA

CDR3aa: CASSYFTSTSGELFF
CDR3nt: TGTGCCAGCAGTTACTTTACCTCAACCTCCGGGGAGCTGTTTTTT
d_gene: NA
j_gene: TRBJ2-2
v_gene: TRBV6-5
abundance: NA

CDR3aa: CASSYAGEGYEQYF
CDR3nt: TGTGCCAGCAGTTACGCGGGGGAGGGGTACGAGCAGTACTTC
d_gene: TRBD2
j_gene: TRBJ2-7
v_gene: TRBV11-2
abundance: NA